This paragraph reports one T cell receptor (beta chain). The clone's antigen remains unknown. Nothing much larger sits one base from this clone, and base qualities are not available. This entry belongs to a study of control samples from healthy donors and cancer patients (dated by TCRdb to about 2020). CDR1 and CDR2, per the germline V gene, are SNHLY and FYNNEI. Relative to germline, V is 6 bases shorter and J is 0 bases shorter, with 9 bases between their ends. From its cysteine to its phenylalanine, the CDR3 spans 14 amino acids. Only the CDR3 portion is preserved as DNA: 42 bases, with reading frame beginning at the first base. Receptor libraries were prepared by the immunoSEQ multiplex PCR assay. In TCRdb, the immuneACCESS table is reduced to in-frame sequences with V and J assigned. These tables do not hold every clone; where another copy was compared, an unresolved V gene accounts for under half, and the others remain unexplained. The sample table shows 75,000 to 90,000 clones, and under 90% are seen once. Jointly, the top ten make up around a tenth of the sample.

The receptor was isolated from a woman aged 45 to 65 with colorectal cancer. The V and J genes are TRBV2 and TRBJ2-4, with the D gene uncertain. The sample comprised PBMCs. The DNA is as follows: TGTGCCAGCAGGTGGACCCTAGCCAAAAACATTCAGTACTTC. The encoded protein is CASRWTLAKNIQYF.